This T cell receptor (beta chain) was sequenced during a study of cytomegalovirus exposure and HLA in healthy donors. Researchers ran the PCR with 60 Vbeta and 13 Jbeta primers. Using immunoSEQ multiplex PCR, the repertoire was profiled, and TCRdb retains in-frame clones only, with some absent. The data show some 150,000 clones, about 80% seen once. V lost 5 bases to trimming and J lost 1 base, with 14 bases between them. The germline V gene has CDR1 SGHVS and CDR2 FQNEAQ. This CDR3 contains 15 residues. The TCR comes from a man aged 25-40 years in good health and CMV-seronegative. Sequencing used PBMCs. The rearrangement joins TRBV7-8 to TRBJ1-1; perhaps TRBD1 as D (5 bases). The CDR3 DNA is TGTGCCAGCAGCCCTCTAAGGGGTAGGAACACTGAAGCTTTCTTT. Protein product: CASSPLRGRNTEAFF.